The source of this TCR beta chain is a study of Graves' ophthalmopathy and Graves' hyperthyroidism (dated by TCRdb to 2016 to 2019). Some background on the complete study: Peripheral blood samples were taken at the time of initial diagnosis, before any treatment was given. The study used TCR beta repertoire signatures to distinguish Graves' ophthalmopathy from Graves' hyperthyroidism and to predict progression to ophthalmopathy. In total, 135 blood samples were TCR-sequenced: approximately 42 ophthalmopathy, some 80 hyperthyroidism and some 17 hyperthyroidism-to-ophthalmopathy patients. A discovery set of 95 to 100 patients (43 ophthalmopathy, under 65 stable hyperthyroidism) was enrolled to explore V-J signatures distinguishing ophthalmopathy from hyperthyroidism. The independent validation cohort included roughly 19 hyperthyroidism patients plus 17 patients who later progressed from hyperthyroidism to ophthalmopathy. In roughly 6 hyperthyroidism patients, the T-cell repertoire of thyroid tissue was compared with the T-cell repertoire of blood. Following sampling, methimazole starting at 30 mg daily was administered to hyperthyroidism patients, and high-dose intravenous methylprednisolone was administered to ophthalmopathy patients. The 100 discovery patients were divided at random into training and test sets in a 7:3 ratio. Here is what the overall study found, with its caveats: Ophthalmopathy was separated from stable hyperthyroidism by the 13-signature model with about 85% sensitivity and 81.08% specificity in cross-validation and with 80%/75% in the test set. In validation, the model predicted ophthalmopathy progression with about 70% sensitivity and 72.22% specificity; approximately 12 predicted patients were CT-confirmed with GO in a median of approximately 6.2 months. No statistical method was used to set the sample size in advance, and the investigators knew which group each participant was assigned to. Most of the expanded thyroid clonotypes with a frequency above 0.001 were also detected in blood, and it was suggested that the thyroid immune response may be reflected by blood repertoires.

Hyperthyroidism was defined as stable when no progression to ophthalmopathy occurred within 18 months of follow-up. Hyperthyroidism patients were newly diagnosed, were aged 18 to 65 years, and had a disease duration under 2 months. Patients with other autoimmune diseases, uncontrolled infections, pregnancy or lactation were excluded from the study. Clinical symptoms, serum thyroxine, TRAb, thyroid ultrasound and orbital computed tomography formed the basis of the diagnosis. Ficoll-Paque density gradient centrifugation was used to isolate PBMCs from 8.5 to 10 ml of fresh peripheral blood. Trizol reagent was used to extract the total RNA, and its quality was then checked on an Agilent 2100 Bioanalyzer. The CDR3 runs 16 amino acids, cysteine and phenylalanine included. Only the CDR3 DNA stays, 48 bases, in frame from base 1. The junction shows trimming of 5 bases on V and 0 bases on J, plus 14 bases between the germline ends. Based on the germline V gene, the CDR1 and CDR2 sequences are MNHNS and SASEGT.

TCR beta CDR3 regions were amplified from RNA transcripts for repertoire sequencing. HTBI primers and the Qiagen OneStep RT-PCR kit were used in a first-round RT-PCR, which was followed by a second-round multiplex PCR, size selection and purification. Libraries were sequenced paired-end with 100 bp reads on an Illumina HiSeq2000. The original pipeline was this. Reads were processed with SOAPnuke, discarding reads with adapters, uncalled bases, mean Phred below 15, or no exact constant-primer or identifier match. COPE v1.2.5 was used to merge high-quality paired reads. Clonotypes were defined as unique nucleotide sequences and were aligned to IMGT TRB V, D and J references using MiTCR v1.1. Analysis was restricted to V-J combinations with a frequency above 0.0001, which covered roughly 99% of repertoires. For each V-J combination, a TCR clonal expansion and chaos score was defined as F50 clonal expansion divided by the chaos observed in the TCRdist matrix. Welch's t-statistics and random forest were used to narrow the features down to around 13 V-J combinations, which were then fed into a naive Bayes classifier. The Morisita-Horn index was used to measure how similar the thyroid and blood repertoires were. Using fastp at Q25 and MiXCR, TCRdb reprocessed the public reads and kept productive beta chains. Rows are combined by CDR3 protein, so each entry shows the most common genes and DNA. In this record, the V and J calls reflect TCRdb's handling and not the investigators' own analysis. The sample has 680,000 or so distinct CDR3 sequences on record, around a fifth of them singletons. More than 5.5% of the sample comes from the top ten.

Remarks on this clonotype: The clone's antigen remains unknown. Within one base of it there is no much larger clone, and no base qualities were kept.

The sequence was collected from a woman aged 18-29 years with stable Graves' hyperthyroidism. Some clones in this sample may be carry-over from other donors' samples. Donor details come from another sample of the same person, matched by shared clones. The material sequenced was peripheral blood. Recombination joined TRBV6-1 with TRBJ2-4; a weak D assignment points to TRBD2 (5 bases agree). The sequenced DNA: TGTGCCAGCAGTCCGCTGGACTCCCCAGCCAAAAACATTCAGTACTTC. Its translation is CASSPLDSPAKNIQYF.